This record looks at one T cell receptor beta chain sequence and its context. Germline loops: CDR1 MDHEN, CDR2 SYDVKM. J lost 3 bases, V lost 2 bases, and 7 bases had no gene match. The CDR3 covers 15 residues. This record belongs to a study of blood T cell repertoires in COVID-19. Across the whole study: Acute and convalescent COVID-19 specimens originated in the United States, Italy and Spain. PBMCs, B-cell-depleted T cells, or T cells provided the cDNA or gDNA that made up the material.

In the original analysis: By means of reference gene primer amplification, nucleated cell counts were estimated. Clones were sequenced by immunoSEQ multiplex PCR, and TCRdb holds only the in-frame ones, with some missing. V and J calls and clone size are those listed in that table; D and trimming were worked out from the DNA. The table shows roughly 15,000 clones, with less than 90% occurring only once. Material: peripheral blood. The receptor comes from a man in his fifties with active COVID-19. The gene calls are TRBV28 and TRBJ2-7; 7 bases are shared with TRBD1. The chain's CDR3 is CASSLRGTGVYEQYF. The CDR3 DNA reads as TGTGCCAGCAGTTTAAGGGGAACAGGGGTCTACGAGCAGTACTTC.